The present entry profiles one TCR beta chain with its context. Its cognate antigen is unknown. The data derive from a study of metastatic and nonmetastatic thyroid tumors. As for the study in general: Repertoire comparisons spanned blood and tumor or nodule tissue from malignant and benign thyroid patients. General study results and limits: Across blood and tumor, TCR beta diversity in malignant thyroid tumors was reportedly significantly higher than in benign nodules.

CDR3 length: 15 amino acids. Germline loops: CDR1 MGHRA, CDR2 YSYEKL. V was trimmed by 0 bases and J by 2 bases, leaving 10 bases between them. Patients were all untreated before their thyroid surgery. In the original analysis: Variation in CDR3 across clinicopathological groups served as the basis for constructing a distant-metastasis classifier in papillary thyroid cancer. TCRdb re-called clones from the PCR reads using MiXCR. The V and J calls and clone size are TCRdb's, not the authors'. The profile shows 20,000 or so clones, over 25% of them singletons. This chain links TRBV4-1 with TRBJ1-2; D call uncertain. This receptor was identified in a female donor with papillary thyroid cancer or a benign thyroid nodule (not recorded which). Some clones in this sample may be carry-over from other donors' samples. Sequenced sample: blood. The CDR3 DNA follows: TGCGCCAGCAGCCAAGAGTTGGCGGGGAACTATGGCTACACCTTC. Protein: CASSQELAGNYGYTF.